This TCR beta chain was recorded in a study of shared clonotypes between healthy human individuals (dated by TCRdb to about 2020). In the study overall: The cohort included a few men and a couple of women between 18 and 49 years of age. To increase sequencing depth and limit assay-specific biases, TCR repertoire library preparation and sequencing were carried out by different laboratories using diverse techniques. To estimate repertoire size and how much clonotypes are shared between individuals, the study performed deep sequencing of blood TCR repertoires from 4 to 6 healthy adults. For each donor, CD4 naive and CD4 memory were each run on three plates, CD8 naive on two plates, and CD8 memory on one plate. Per donor, leukapheresis produced somewhere between about 0.94 and 9.5 billion PBMCs.

TCR CDR3 regions were amplified from genomic DNA by multiplex PCR using the deep immunoSEQ assay. Extracted genomic DNA from each cell subset was spread evenly across all wells of several immunoSEQ 96-well plates, with each plate serving as a replicate. Each replicate PCR for sorted subsets received 150 to 250 ng genomic DNA, equal to roughly 33,000 T cell genomes. The purified libraries were quantified using a Qubit 3.0 fluorometer, sized with a Bioanalyzer 2100, and then quantified again using the KAPA Library Quantification kit. Every immunoSEQ 96-well plate was sequenced on a dedicated single-read 150-cycle Illumina NextSeq 550 flow cell. The original methods were these. Because the immunoSEQ output held only junctional sequences and lacked quality scores, the filtering could not match the filtering applied to full-length reads. To assign V/J genes and CDR3, sequences were annotated using PyIR, a Python wrapper for IgBLAST v1.9, with IMGT germline references. Reads were filtered out if the reads had weak V/J assignments (E-value above 1e-6), no CDR3, stop codons, out-of-frame junctions, or ambiguous translated residues. V3J clonotypes were defined as sequences sharing an identical inferred V gene, J gene, and CDR3 amino acid sequence. To compute the percentage overlap between repertoires, the number of shared unique clonotypes was divided by the size of the smaller repertoire. Three approaches were used to assess repertoire richness: RTK rarefaction, the Chao1 estimator, and Recon v2.1 estimates of unobserved clonotypes. For all TCRbeta clonotypes obtained by the gDNA method from a few donors, generation probabilities were computed with OLGA. The clones in this table, taken by TCRdb from immuneACCESS, are in-frame only. Not every clone is retained; where verified, under half of the shortfall comes from an unresolved V gene, and the cause of the rest is unknown. D and trimming come from the DNA, and the V and J calls and clone size come from that table. In all, the sample holds about 2.1 million clones, and over 85% of those were seen once. Of the sample, less than 2% is held by the ten largest clones.

CD8 naive samples were CD45RO-negative cells positively selected for CCR7, giving a CD45RA+CCR7+ population that excluded TemRA cells. The donors were healthy, HIV-negative adults who had no recently reported acute infections or vaccinations. Every donor was a Caucasian adult living in Nashville, Tennessee, USA. Blood was obtained by leukapheresis, after which PBMCs were separated by Ficoll-Histopaque density gradient centrifugation and cryopreserved in liquid nitrogen vapor phase. Purity and quantity of every magnetically sorted T cell population were checked by analytical flow cytometry. Each sorted fraction had its genomic DNA isolated and then quantified by UV absorbance on a Nanodrop 2000c. Cut back by 6 bases and 5 bases, the V and J ends lie 22 bases apart. The germline V gene supplies CDR1 SGHAT and CDR2 FQNNGV. The CDR3 covers 16 residues, taking in both the cysteine and the phenylalanine. The entry retains the CDR3 DNA only, 48 bases that are in frame from base 1.

The study at large found these results: Incomplete sequencing was indicated by rarefaction of sorted-subset datasets, despite the large sequencing depth. The genetic and exposure-history diversity represented was limited by the small number of donors. Compared with non-shared clonotypes, the clonotypes found in all four sorted-subset donors had higher generation probabilities. Sampling was limited to blood, and TCR repertoires in tissue likely differ from TCR repertoires in blood. Based on pairwise subsampling, the degree of clonotype sharing among donors was expected to be affected by sequencing depth. Naive subsets generally had larger estimated clonotype richness than memory subsets. Sharing across several donors was observed for approximately 5% of naive CD4, 3.5% of naive CD8, 2% to 2.5% of memory CD4, and roughly 0.4% of memory CD8 clonotypes.

Remarks on this clone: This receptor's antigen is unknown. Per-base quality was not reported, and no clone a single base away is much larger than it.

Sequencing input: naive CD8+ T cells from PBMCs. The meaning of the sample's cell subset or site label: CD45RA+CCR7+. This clonotype was sampled from a man between 18 and 35 years old in good health. Some clones in this sample may be carry-over from other donors' samples. The chain uses TRBV11-2 and TRBJ1-1, and the D gene may be TRBD1, 5 bases matching. The CDR3 corresponds to CASRPLAPGRNTEAFF. The DNA sequence is TGTGCCAGCAGACCACTTGCCCCGGGGCGGAATACTGAAGCTTTCTTT.